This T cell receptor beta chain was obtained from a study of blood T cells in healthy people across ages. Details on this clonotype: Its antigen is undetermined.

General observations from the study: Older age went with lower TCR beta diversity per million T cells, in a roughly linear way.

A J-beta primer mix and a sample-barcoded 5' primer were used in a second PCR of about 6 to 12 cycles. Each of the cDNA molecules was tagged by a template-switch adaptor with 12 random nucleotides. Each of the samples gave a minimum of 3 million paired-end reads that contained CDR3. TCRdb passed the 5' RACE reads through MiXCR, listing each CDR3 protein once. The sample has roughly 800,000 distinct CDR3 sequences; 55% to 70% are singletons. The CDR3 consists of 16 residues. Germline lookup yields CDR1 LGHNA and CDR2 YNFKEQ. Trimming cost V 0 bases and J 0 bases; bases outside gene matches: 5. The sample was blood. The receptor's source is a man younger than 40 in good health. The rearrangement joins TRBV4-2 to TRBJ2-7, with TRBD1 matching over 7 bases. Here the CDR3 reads CASSQDPAGGSYEQYF. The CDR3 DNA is TGTGCCAGCAGCCAAGATCCGGCAGGGGGCTCCTACGAGCAGTACTTC.